This TCR beta chain comes out of a study of T cell responses to AZD1222 COVID-19 vaccine. The study's findings and limits: A mostly white British donor set with more females was recruited, and clonal diversity was possibly underestimated. Regions 160-218 and 743-854 held dominance among vaccine-associated CD4 TCRs, which spanned spike. Repertoires were obtained solely post-peak T cell response.

The CDR3 consists of 12 residues. Germline V gene lookup returns CDR1 SGHVS and CDR2 FQNEAQ. With 5 bases removed from V and 5 bases from J, the gap between germline ends came to 9 bases. On this clone: Its antigen remains unidentified.

The method was immunoSEQ multiplex PCR; TCRdb's version includes in-frame clones alone and lacks a portion of them. The sample lists some 100,000 clones; more than 70% were seen once. This chain links TRBV7-8 with TRBJ1-2; tentative D call: TRBD1 (6 bases). The sample in question was peripheral blood, obtained 28 days after the second AZD1222 dose. The sequence derives from an adult who received the AZD1222 COVID-19 vaccine. The CDR3, as DNA: TGTGCCAGCAGCCTAGGGGGTTATGGCTACACCTTC. Protein: CASSLGGYGYTF.